This is a list of T cell receptor beta chains from one sample in a study of liver allograft versus peripheral blood T cells. TCRdb processed the reads anew with MiXCR; each CDR3 protein has one entry. This table holds over 9,000 distinct CDR3 sequences, roughly 18% found once. Source of these receptors: a human patient who had a liver transplant. Some T cells may originate from the graft donor. CDR3s leave out the opening cysteine and the closing phenylalanine or tryptophan. Clone size is stated in some rows and not others, as once, few, many or a class when expanded.

V: TRBV5-4
length: 12
size: .
J: TRBJ1-4
CDR3: ASSRLGSNEKLF

V: TRBV27
length: 11
size: medium-sized
J: TRBJ1-2
CDR3: ASRFTGGDGYT

V: TRBV18
length: 14
size: .
J: TRBJ2-7
CDR3: AASSGPGGAPYEQY

V: TRBV19
length: 13
size: .
J: TRBJ1-4
CDR3: ASSLIGATIEKLF

V: TRBV10-3
length: 13
size: medium-sized
J: TRBJ2-1
CDR3: AITEGGRSYNEQF

V: TRBV9
length: 11
size: .
J: TRBJ1-3
CDR3: ASTPTSGNTIY

V: TRBV6-6
length: 13
size: medium-sized
J: TRBJ1-5
CDR3: ASSAARGVDQPQH

V: TRBV29-1
length: 10
size: medium-sized
J: TRBJ1-1
CDR3: SVRGTFTEAF

V: TRBV6-5
length: 11
size: medium-sized
J: TRBJ1-2
CDR3: ASSYGRNYGYT

V: TRBV9
length: 13
size: .
J: TRBJ2-7
CDR3: ASSVAGGGAYEQY

V: TRBV20-1
length: 9
size: .
J: TRBJ1-4
CDR3: SAAQGEKLF

V: TRBV19
length: 16
size: few
J: TRBJ1-1
CDR3: ASSIVAGRGNMNTEAF

V: TRBV5-5
length: 14
size: .
J: TRBJ1-2
CDR3: ASSIGTGTANYGYT

V: TRBV6-1
length: 9
size: medium-sized
J: TRBJ1-1
CDR3: ASAPDTEAF

V: TRBV11-1
length: 13
size: .
J: TRBJ2-2
CDR3: ASSLGQGNTGELF

V: TRBV19
length: 13
size: medium-sized
J: TRBJ1-1
CDR3: ASTDQNQGRGEAF

V: TRBV18
length: 11
size: medium-sized
J: TRBJ2-7
CDR3: ASSRSAAYEQY

V: TRBV28
length: 11
size: .
J: TRBJ1-2
CDR3: ASSFARLGGYT

V: TRBV6-1
length: 12
size: few
J: TRBJ1-5
CDR3: ASSRQGVYQPQH

V: TRBV6-5
length: 14
size: many
J: TRBJ2-7
CDR3: ASSYGTGVVSYEQY

V: TRBV6-2/TRBV6-3
length: 11
size: medium-sized
J: TRBJ1-1
CDR3: ASSYQVVTEAF

V: TRBV5-5
length: 12
size: many
J: TRBJ1-4
CDR3: ASSTGPGNEKLF

V: TRBV11-1
length: 11
size: few
J: TRBJ1-2
CDR3: ASSERAGYGYT

V: TRBV20-1
length: 10
size: .
J: TRBJ1-1
CDR3: SARGDRGEAF

V: TRBV6-5
length: 17
size: many
J: TRBJ1-2
CDR3: ASSYLEGSLRSGLYGYT

V: TRBV19
length: 14
size: few
J: TRBJ1-2
CDR3: ASSIDLRGVNYGYT

V: TRBV5-6
length: 12
size: many
J: TRBJ1-5
CDR3: ASSLGAYNQPQH

V: TRBV12-3/TRBV12-4
length: 13
size: .
J: TRBJ1-2
CDR3: ASSLSTTPNYGYT

V: TRBV7-2
length: 11
size: medium-sized
J: TRBJ1-1
CDR3: ASSFLGDTEAF

V: TRBV10-3
length: 13
size: medium-sized
J: TRBJ1-1
CDR3: AISVDRVEYTEAF

V: TRBV5-6
length: 15
size: many
J: TRBJ1-2
CDR3: ASSLRGPDRNTYGYT

V: TRBV20-1
length: 11
size: .
J: TRBJ1-1
CDR3: SARGQGGTEAF

V: TRBV7-2
length: 14
size: few
J: TRBJ1-3
CDR3: ASSLASGVSGNTIY

V: TRBV19
length: 12
size: many
J: TRBJ1-4
CDR3: ASSIPPINEKLF

V: TRBV10-3
length: 10
size: .
J: TRBJ1-4
CDR3: AIGDRNEKLF

V: TRBV19
length: 14
size: .
J: TRBJ1-5
CDR3: ASRGTGASSNQPQH

V: TRBV18
length: 11
size: medium-sized
J: TRBJ1-1
CDR3: ASSVGGSTEAF

V: TRBV5-6
length: 12
size: many
J: TRBJ2-7
CDR3: ASSVYRAWYEQY

V: TRBV18
length: 13
size: medium-sized
J: TRBJ1-1
CDR3: ASSPQGQGTAEAF

V: TRBV5-6
length: 14
size: medium-sized
J: TRBJ1-2
CDR3: ASSLGTGLRSYGYT

V: TRBV27
length: 12
size: many
J: TRBJ2-7
CDR3: ASSPSSGRHEQY

V: TRBV15
length: 12
size: medium-sized
J: TRBJ1-1
CDR3: ATSRGQGIGEAF

V: TRBV6-5
length: 13
size: medium-sized
J: TRBJ1-2
CDR3: ASSPQGARIDGYT

V: TRBV27
length: 14
size: few
J: TRBJ2-7
CDR3: ASSFKGSSGFYEQY

V: TRBV15
length: 12
size: .
J: TRBJ1-2
CDR3: ATSRVGVLSGYT

V: TRBV10-3
length: 11
size: medium-sized
J: TRBJ1-1
CDR3: AISGQENTEAF

V: TRBV5-4
length: 15
size: few
J: TRBJ2-7
CDR3: ASSFVLAGGLDYEQY

V: TRBV14
length: 14
size: .
J: TRBJ1-2
CDR3: ASSPRTAERSDGYT

V: TRBV6-5
length: 15
size: medium-sized
J: TRBJ1-6
CDR3: ASSYQRTGRHNSPLH

V: TRBV7-2
length: 11
size: medium-sized
J: TRBJ1-2
CDR3: ASSLGQGYGYT